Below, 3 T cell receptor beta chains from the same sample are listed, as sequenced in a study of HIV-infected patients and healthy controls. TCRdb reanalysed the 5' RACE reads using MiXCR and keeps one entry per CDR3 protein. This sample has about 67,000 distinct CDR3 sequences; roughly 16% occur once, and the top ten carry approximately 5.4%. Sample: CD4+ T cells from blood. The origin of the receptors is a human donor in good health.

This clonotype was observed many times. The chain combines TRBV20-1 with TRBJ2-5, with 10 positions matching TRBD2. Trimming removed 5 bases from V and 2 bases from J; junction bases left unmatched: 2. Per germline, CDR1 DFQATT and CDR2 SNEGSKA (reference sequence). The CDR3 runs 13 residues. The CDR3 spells CSAATSGQETQYF. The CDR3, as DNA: TGCAGTGCTGCGACTAGCGGGCAAGAGACCCAGTACTTC.

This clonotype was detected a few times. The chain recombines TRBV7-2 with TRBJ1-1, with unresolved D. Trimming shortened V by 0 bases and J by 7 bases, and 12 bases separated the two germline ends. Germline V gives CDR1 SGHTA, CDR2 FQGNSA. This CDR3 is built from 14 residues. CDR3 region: CASSLARETYEAFF. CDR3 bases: TGTGCCAGCAGCTTAGCGCGTGAGACCTATGAAGCTTTCTTT.

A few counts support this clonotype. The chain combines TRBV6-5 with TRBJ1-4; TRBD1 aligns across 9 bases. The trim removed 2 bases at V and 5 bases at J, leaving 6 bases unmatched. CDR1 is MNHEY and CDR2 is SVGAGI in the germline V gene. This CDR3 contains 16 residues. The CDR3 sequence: CASSYRGTGQNEKLFF. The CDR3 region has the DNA TGTGCCAGCAGTTACCGGGGGACAGGGCAAAATGAAAAACTGTTTTTT.